One sample yielded the 5 T cell receptor beta chains listed below, sequenced in a study of T cell changes during pregnancy in multiple sclerosis. The method was immunoSEQ multiplex PCR; TCRdb's version includes in-frame clones alone and lacks a portion of them. The repertoire holds approximately 9,100 clones, with around 87% as singletons. The sample here was CD8+ T cells from peripheral blood mononuclear cells, taken in the first trimester of pregnancy. These TCRs come from a female donor in good health, enrolled as a control in a pregnancy study.

The rearrangement links TRBV2 to TRBJ2-7; TRBD2 matches 11 bases. The CDR3 has 17 residues. CDR1 SNHLY and CDR2 FYNNEI come from the germline V gene. V shed 7 bases and J 3 bases; nucleotides not matched to a gene: 14. The CDR3 protein is CASTGGLAVLYNYEQYF. CDR3 nucleotide sequence: TGTGCCAGCACTGGGGGACTAGCGGTCCTTTATAACTACGAGCAGTACTTC.

The rearrangement links TRBV5-5 to TRBJ1-3; 7 bases are shared with TRBD1. J lost 0 bases, V lost 4 bases, and 4 bases had no gene match. The CDR3 runs 15 residues. The germline gives CDR1 SGHKS, CDR2 YYEKEE (reference sequence). In DNA form, the CDR3 reads TGTGCCAGCAGCGTGACAGGGAGCTCTGGAAACACCATATATTTT. Translating it yields CASSVTGSSGNTIYF.

This clone was seen a single time. The chain is built from TRBV7-9 and TRBJ1-4; possible D gene TRBD1, 5 bases. This CDR3 contains 15 residues. From germline, CDR1 is SEHNR and CDR2 FQNEAQ (reference sequence). V dropped 3 bases and J dropped 7 bases, with 15 bases sitting between them. The CDR3 sequence is CASSFRTLYSEKLFF. Here the CDR3 DNA reads TGTGCCAGCAGCTTCCGGACACTCTATAGTGAAAAACTGTTTTTT.

This chain links TRBV29-1 with TRBJ2-3; tentatively, D is TRBD2 (5 bases). The germline CDR1 and CDR2 sequences are SQVTM and ANQGSEA. Trimming took 6 bases from V and 1 from J, leaving 14 bases between them. This CDR3 spans 14 amino acids. Written as DNA, the CDR3 is TGCAGCGTGTCCGATCTAGCCCGCACAGATACGCAGTATTTT. It encodes CSVSDLARTDTQYF.

DNA of the CDR3: TGTGCCAGCAGCCAAGGACTAGCGGGAGTCACCGGGGAGCTGTTTTTT. Translated, it gives CASSQGLAGVTGELFF. The gene calls are TRBV4-2 and TRBJ2-2; 12 positions match TRBD2. Germline trimming cut 1 base from V and 4 bases from J; bases unmatched to any gene: 1. The CDR3 totals 16 residues. Germline V lookup: CDR1 LGHNA, CDR2 YNFKEQ.